Here is one T cell receptor (beta chain) with its context. What it binds is not known. The data are from a study of cytomegalovirus exposure and HLA in healthy donors. General study points: Association of a missense DCLRE1C variant with TCR beta V- and J-gene trimming was reported in a later analysis.

CDR1 is SGHDT, CDR2 YYEEEE, per germline. The CDR3 totals 14 residues. The ends lost 0 bases at V and 6 bases at J; junction bases unmatched: 5. It was with 60 Vbeta and 13 Jbeta primers that the PCR ran. Measured with immunoSEQ multiplex PCR; TCRdb has only the in-frame clones, and not every one. The sample carries 180,000 or so clones, around 80% recorded once. The V call is TRBV5-6, the J call TRBJ1-2; TRBD1 aligns across 7 bases. This sequence originates from a girl between 5 and 17 years old in good health and CMV-seropositive. Sequenced input: PBMCs. This CDR3 is CASSLGTGADGYTF. The DNA for the CDR3 is TGTGCCAGCAGCTTGGGAACAGGGGCCGATGGCTACACCTTC.